This record covers a single T cell receptor beta chain. Antigen specificity is unknown. There were only healthy Caucasians among the donors. The data were taken from a study of identical twins. TCRdb reanalysed the 5' RACE reads using MiXCR and keeps one entry per CDR3 protein. Altogether roughly 630,000 distinct CDR3 sequences are present, around 7.4% being singletons, with the ten largest covering 1.6%. With 4 bases clipped from V and 5 bases from J, the junction kept 13 bases outside the gene matches. Per the germline V gene, CDR1 is SGHRS and CDR2 is YFSETQ. The CDR3 runs to 16 residues. Study-level findings and limits: Models underestimated out-of-frame TCR alpha sharing in monozygotic twins. Where out-of-frame alpha sequences were twin-shared, they showed excess low generation probability.

These data were also filed under a second study, of yellow fever vaccine responses in identical twins.

This rearrangement joins TRBV5-1 to TRBJ2-7, with 9 bases lining up with TRBD2. The clonotype was recovered from a woman under 30 in good health. Material for sequencing was PBMCs. CDR3 residues: CASSPGVAGVSHEQYF. The CDR3 coding sequence is TGCGCCAGCAGCCCGGGAGTAGCGGGAGTTTCCCACGAGCAGTACTTC.